Listed here are 12 T cell receptor beta chains from one sample, sequenced in a study of molecular identifiers for immune sequencing clone quantification. Each CDR3 protein is one row after TCRdb ran MiXCR on the PCR reads. The sample lists 400,000 to 600,000 distinct CDR3 sequences; over 20% were seen once. The sample consisted of naive CD8+ T cells from blood, with Jurkat cell RNA spiked in. Subset denoted: FACS-sorted CD8+CD4-CCR7+CD45RA+ naive T cells. The receptors shown here come from a human donor in good health. Some libraries in this study had Jurkat cell RNA spiked in.

The chain combines TRBV10-3 with TRBJ2-7; 10 bases map to TRBD1. With 4 bases clipped from V and 1 base from J, the junction kept 7 bases outside the gene matches. The CDR3 covers 16 residues. Germline V gives CDR1 ENHRY, CDR2 SYGVKD. CDR3 in DNA: TGTGCCATCAGTGCTCAGAGGACAGGGGGTTCCTACGAGCAGTACGTC. Translating it yields CAISAQRTGGSYEQYV.

This clonotype showed up just a few times. The chain joins TRBV19 to TRBJ1-5; the D gene is possibly TRBD1 (5 bases). The CDR3 has 17 residues. The V gene lost 9 bases and the J gene lost 5 bases, with 26 bases spanning the gap. The V gene's germline CDR1 is LNHDA and CDR2 SQIVND (reference sequence). The CDR3 nucleotides are TGTGCCAGCTTATCTCCCCCGGGACCTGGGGAGGATCAGCCCCAGCATTTT. It specifies CASLSPPGPGEDQPQHF.

In its sample, this clonotype was seen many times. The V and J genes are TRBV28 and TRBJ1-2; unclear D gene. The CDR3 covers 15 residues. Germline loops: CDR1 MDHEN, CDR2 SYDVKM. V lost 5 bases and J 2 bases, leaving 15 bases between the germline ends. DNA of the CDR3: TGTGCCAGCAGTGCAAGACTCTTCCAAAACTATGGCTACACCTTC. This gives the protein CASSARLFQNYGYTF.

This clonotype was detected ten times or more. The chain recombines TRBV2 with TRBJ2-7; no definite D call. The CDR3 sequence is 14 residues long. Germline V gene sequence: CDR1 SNHLY, CDR2 FYNNEI. V gave up 0 bases and J gave up 3 bases, with 9 bases separating them. CDR3 nucleotides: TGTGCCAGCAGTGAAGCGCCGCGCAGCTACGAGCAGTACTTC. Translated: CASSEAPRSYEQYF.

This chain joins TRBV6-2 or TRBV6-3 and TRBJ2-5; 12 nucleotides line up with TRBD2. Germline loops: CDR1 MNHEY, CDR2 SVGEGT. V was clipped by 5 bases and J by 5 bases; unmatched bases: 18. This CDR3 has 19 amino acids. This CDR3 reads CASSNRDTTSGRPSETQYF. CDR3 bases: TGTGCCAGCAGTAACCGGGACACAACTAGCGGGAGGCCGTCGGAGACCCAGTACTTC.

This clonotype has at least ten counts. CDR3 loop: CASSDPLALAGDETQYF. The CDR3, as DNA: TGTGCCAGCAGTGACCCACTCGCCCTAGCGGGAGACGAGACCCAGTACTTC. V gene TRBV28 combines with J gene TRBJ2-5; 10 bases are a match to TRBD2. CDR1 MDHEN and CDR2 SYDVKM come from the germline V gene. The CDR3 has 17 amino acids. V was clipped by 5 bases and J by 5 bases; unmatched bases: 14.

This clonotype was seen ten or more times. The chain has TRBV11-2 and TRBJ2-7; unclear D gene. In germline, CDR1 is SGHAT, CDR2 FQNNGV. Trimming took 3 bases from V and 3 from J, leaving 15 bases between them. The CDR3 contains 15 residues. In DNA, the CDR3 is TGTGCCAGCAGCTTCGGTTCCCCTTCAGGCTACGAGCAGTACTTC. Protein sequence: CASSFGSPSGYEQYF.

This clonotype was seen a single time. With a much larger clone just one base away, this may be a read error. The chain employs TRBV7-9 and TRBJ1-5, with unresolved D. The CDR3 spans 12 residues. Germline V lookup: CDR1 SEHNR, CDR2 FQNEAQ (reference sequence). Trimming cost V 1 base and J 7 bases, with 5 bases left between them. In nucleotides, the CDR3 is TGTGCCAGCAGCTTAGAGACGCAGCCCCAGCATTTT. Protein sequence: CASSLETQPQHF. Filled out from reference TRBV7-9 and TRBJ1-5, the complete variable domain reads DTGVSQNPRHKITKRGQNVTFRCDPISEHNRLYWYRQTLGQGPEFLTYFQNEAQLEKSRLLSDRFSAERPKGSFSTLEIQRTEQGDSAMYLCASSLETQPQHFGDGTRLSIL.

This clonotype occurred many times. The V call is TRBV29-1, the J call TRBJ2-1; D may match TRBD1 or TRBD2 (5 bases each). Trimming removed 3 bases at V and 3 bases at J, with 18 bases between. CDR1 SQVTM and CDR2 ANQGSEA come from the germline V gene. The CDR3 is 16 residues long. The CDR3 is CSVEGFQGRIYNEQFF. CDR3 bases: TGCAGCGTTGAGGGATTTCAGGGACGGATCTACAATGAGCAGTTCTTC.

This clonotype showed up many times. This chain connects TRBV7-8 to TRBJ2-3; D is ambiguous. With 1 base removed from V and 3 bases from J, the gap between germline ends came to 5 bases. The CDR3 runs 13 residues. Germline CDR1 SGHVS, CDR2 FQNEAQ. CDR3 protein: CASSLERTDTQYF. CDR3 in DNA: TGTGCCAGCAGCTTAGAACGGACAGATACGCAGTATTTT.

This clonotype was observed at least ten times. V is TRBV2 and J is TRBJ1-5; 8 bases align to TRBD1. This CDR3 has 19 amino acids. V lost 5 bases, J lost 0 bases, and 15 bases stayed unmatched. Germline CDR1 is SNHLY and CDR2 is FYNNEI. DNA for the CDR3: TGTGCCAGCAGTCGGACTGCCCCGGGACAGGTCTATAGCAATCAGCCCCAGCATTTT. It yields the protein CASSRTAPGQVYSNQPQHF.

This clonotype was found many times. The chain employs TRBV28 and TRBJ2-2; D remains unclear. The CDR3 is 15 amino acids. Trimming shortened V by 3 bases and J by 4 bases, and 12 bases separated the two germline ends. CDR1 MDHEN and CDR2 SYDVKM come from the germline V gene. CDR3 sequence: CASSFSPTGTGELFF. The CDR3 DNA reads as TGTGCCAGCAGTTTTTCTCCTACGGGCACCGGGGAGCTGTTTTTT.